The 21 T cell receptor beta chains listed next were all sequenced from one sample in a study of cytomegalovirus exposure and HLA in healthy donors. Researchers ran the PCR with 60 Vbeta and 13 Jbeta primers. Method: immunoSEQ multiplex PCR; TCRdb's copy keeps in-frame clones and lacks some. The table records about 200,000 clones, 70% to 90% of them present only once. Source material: PBMCs. These receptors were taken from a woman between 50 and 59 years old in good health and CMV-seronegative.

DNA of the CDR3: TGTGCCAGCAGCCAAGGCACTAGCGGAAACATTCAGTACTTC. Its protein is CASSQGTSGNIQYF. The chain recombines TRBV14 with TRBJ2-4, with 8 nucleotides matching TRBD2. CDR1 SGHDN and CDR2 FVKESK come from the germline V gene. The CDR3 covers 14 residues. V shed 1 base and J 6 bases; nucleotides not matched to a gene: 2.

Comment on this clone: Distinct nucleotide sequences in the sample also encode this CDR3. The chain joins TRBV27 to TRBJ2-1, with 7 bases fitting TRBD2. The CDR3 is 15 amino acids. CDR1 and CDR2 from the germline V gene are MNHEY and SMNVEV (reference sequence). The junction had 6 bases not matched to a gene; V was cut back by 3 bases and J by 4 bases. Here the CDR3 reads CASSFRAGNYNEQFF. The CDR3 nucleotides read TGTGCCAGCAGTTTTCGAGCGGGAAATTACAATGAGCAGTTCTTC.

The chain carries TRBV7-9 and TRBJ1-1, with 7 bases fitting TRBD1. The V segment lost 4 bases and the J segment 5 bases; nucleotides outside the gene matches: 4. Per the germline V gene, CDR1 is SEHNR and CDR2 is FQNEAQ (reference sequence). This CDR3 contains 13 residues. This CDR3 is CASSSTGKTEAFF. The DNA of the CDR3 is TGTGCCAGCAGCTCGACAGGGAAAACTGAAGCTTTCTTT.

The genes are TRBV11-2 and TRBJ1-3; TRBD1 is a possible D gene (5 bases). V shed 0 bases and J shed 0 bases, with 18 bases lying between them. Germline-derived CDR1 and CDR2 are SGHAT and FQNNGV. The CDR3 loop spans 19 amino acids. CDR3 sequence reads: CASSLDVLGGGSSGNTIYF. CDR3 coding DNA: TGTGCCAGCAGCTTAGATGTACTTGGGGGAGGGAGCTCTGGAAACACCATATATTTT.

This clone was detected only once. The V and J genes are TRBV19 and TRBJ2-5; TRBD2 aligns across 7 bases. Germline values: CDR1 LNHDA, CDR2 SQIVND (reference sequence). V gave up 6 bases and J gave up 5 bases; unmatched junction bases: 24. CDR3 length: 19 amino acids. The DNA of the CDR3 is TGTGCCAGTAGCGCTCCCCTTTTGGGGATAGCGGTCGGGGGGGAGACCCAGTACTTC. Its protein product is CASSAPLLGIAVGGETQYF.

CDR3 DNA: TGTGCCAGCAGTTTATTGGGGACAGACTATGGCTACACCTTC. Its protein is CASSLLGTDYGYTF. V and J are TRBV28 and TRBJ1-2; 7 bases are shared with TRBD1. Per the germline V gene, CDR1 is MDHEN and CDR2 is SYDVKM. The junction had 2 bases not matched to a gene; V was cut back by 1 base and J by 3 bases. The CDR3 is made up of 14 amino acids.

This chain joins TRBV7-2 and TRBJ2-6; 7 bases are a match to TRBD2. Germline CDR1 and CDR2: SGHTA and FQGNSA. The V gene end was trimmed by 0 bases and the J gene end by 0 bases; junction bases not matched to a gene: 2. This CDR3 is 17 amino acids long. The CDR3 region has the DNA TGTGCCAGCAGCTTAGCGGGAGGGAGCTCTGGGGCCAACGTCCTGACTTTC. Translated: CASSLAGGSSGANVLTF.

CDR3 DNA: TGTGCCAGCAGCTTAGGGTTTAGCGGGAGGGGTCAGGAGACCCAGTACTTC. It specifies CASSLGFSGRGQETQYF. V gene TRBV7-3 combines with J gene TRBJ2-5, with 11 bases matching TRBD2. The germline V gene encodes CDR1 SGHTA and CDR2 FQGTGA. The V segment lost 2 bases and the J segment 5 bases; nucleotides outside the gene matches: 10. This CDR3 is built from 17 residues.

The chain has TRBV9 and TRBJ2-7; 7 bases line up with TRBD1. The CDR3 is made up of 14 amino acids. Germline V gene lookup returns CDR1 SGDLS and CDR2 YYNGEE. V gave up 0 bases and J gave up 7 bases; unmatched junction bases: 7. CDR3 bases: TGTGCCAGCAGCGTAGAAAGGGGGCTTGGGGAGCAGTACTTC. Encoded protein: CASSVERGLGEQYF.

V and J are TRBV7-2 and TRBJ1-4; D ambiguous. Trimming took off 5 bases at V and 7 bases at J, with 11 bases between the two ends. There are 13 residues in the CDR3. Per the germline V gene, CDR1 is SGHTA and CDR2 is FQGNSA. Here the CDR3 DNA reads TGTGCCAGCAGCCAAAATTTCGGTGAAAAACTGTTTTTT. It translates to CASSQNFGEKLFF.

The CDR3 DNA follows: TGTGCCAGCTCACCCGGGACTAGGGGTTGGGAGCAGTACTTC. Translating it yields CASSPGTRGWEQYF. V gene TRBV18 combines with J gene TRBJ2-7; 8 bases agree with TRBD2. The CDR3 has 14 residues. Germline loops: CDR1 KGHSH, CDR2 LQKENI. Trimming cost V 3 bases and J 7 bases; bases outside gene matches: 8. The full variable domain, in which reference TRBV18 and TRBJ2-7 provide the parts outside the CDR3, is NAGVMQNPRHLVRRRGQEARLRCSPMKGHSHVYWYRQLPEEGLKFMVYLQKENIIDESGMPKERFSAEFPKEGPSILRIQQVVRGDSAAYFCASSPGTRGWEQYFGPGTRLTVT.

V gene TRBV18 combines with J gene TRBJ2-3; 7 positions match TRBD2. With V trimmed by 4 bases and J by 0 bases, 13 bases remained unmatched. The CDR3 covers 18 residues. Germline CDR1 is KGHSH and CDR2 is LQKENI. The CDR3: CASSLAGTTRSSTDTQYF. The CDR3 nucleotides are TGTGCCAGCTCACTTGCCGGGACTACCCGATCTAGCACAGATACGCAGTATTTT.

The chain recombines TRBV5-6 with TRBJ1-6; TRBD1 agrees at 7 bases. The CDR3 runs to 17 residues. The V segment lost 4 bases and the J segment 5 bases; nucleotides outside the gene matches: 12. Germline CDR1 reads SGHDT; CDR2 reads YYEEEE. The CDR3 sequence: CASSELKYGTDNSPLHF. CDR3 nucleotides: TGTGCCAGCAGCGAACTTAAGTACGGGACAGATAATTCACCCCTCCACTTT.

V and J are TRBV28 and TRBJ2-1; the match to TRBD2 covers 11 bases. Losses at the gene ends were 7 bases for V and 10 bases for J; bases not matched to a gene: 9. CDR3 length: 14 residues. CDR1 and CDR2 (germline): MDHEN, SYDVKM. The CDR3 nucleotides read TGTGCCAGCATGACACTAGCGGGAGCACGGGAGCAGTTCTTC. Its translation: CASMTLAGAREQFF.

The V and J genes are TRBV2 and TRBJ2-1; D gene ambiguous. Per germline, CDR1 SNHLY and CDR2 FYNNEI. There are 11 residues in the CDR3. The V end lost 3 bases, the J end lost 8 bases, and 5 bases lay between the germline ends. The CDR3 is CASSDLYEQFF. The CDR3 coding sequence is TGTGCCAGCAGTGACCTGTATGAGCAGTTCTTC.

This chain connects TRBV6-6 to TRBJ2-5; TRBD2 matches 7 bases. The CDR3 is 16 amino acids. V shed 4 bases, J shed 1 base, and the junction held 9 bases outside the gene matches. Per germline, CDR1 MNHNY and CDR2 SVGAGI (reference sequence). Written as DNA, the CDR3 is TGTGCCAGCAGTTCGGGCTACGGGACTATCCAAGAGACCCAGTACTTC. This encodes CASSSGYGTIQETQYF.

The chain joins TRBV4-1 to TRBJ2-2; D is uncertain. This CDR3 region has 16 residues. Germline V gene lookup returns CDR1 MGHRA and CDR2 YSYEKL. V shed 1 base and J shed 3 bases, with 12 bases lying between them. The CDR3: CASSQASPKYTGELFF. The DNA of the CDR3 is TGCGCCAGCAGCCAAGCCTCGCCTAAGTACACCGGGGAGCTGTTTTTT.

The J gene is TRBJ2-1, the V gene TRBV5-1, with TRBD2 identical over 10 bases. The V and J ends lost 5 bases and 8 bases, in that order; junction bases with no gene match: 10. Germline assignment: CDR1 SGHRS and CDR2 YFSETQ. This CDR3 is built from 15 residues. DNA for the CDR3: TGCGCCAGCAGTTCAGCGGGAGGGCCTGTAGATGAGCAGTTCTTC. This gives the protein CASSSAGGPVDEQFF.

The CDR3 sequence is CASSARTGDGYTF. The CDR3 DNA reads as TGTGCCAGCAGTGCCCGGACAGGGGATGGCTACACCTTC. This chain links TRBV25-1 with TRBJ1-2; the match to TRBD1 covers 9 bases. Germline V gene lookup returns CDR1 MGHDK and CDR2 SYGVNS. CDR3 length equals 13 residues. V lost 4 bases, J lost 6 bases, and 3 bases stayed unmatched.

The chain has TRBV6-5 and TRBJ1-2; D call uncertain. Per the germline V gene, CDR1 is MNHEY and CDR2 is SVGAGI. The V gene lost 0 bases and the J gene lost 5 bases, with 13 bases spanning the gap. The CDR3 contains 15 residues. CDR3 sequence reads: CASSYSVRPTYGYTF. CDR3 sequence (DNA): TGTGCCAGCAGTTACTCGGTCAGGCCAACGTATGGCTACACCTTC.

The chain's CDR3 is CASSLTGDARPSGNTIYF. The CDR3 region has the DNA TGTGCCAGCAGTCTAACAGGGGACGCGCGACCCTCCGGAAACACCATATATTTT. This rearrangement joins TRBV28 to TRBJ1-3; 7 bases are a match to TRBD1. J was trimmed by 4 bases and V by 5 bases; bases with no gene match: 17. The CDR3 covers 18 residues. The V gene's germline CDR1 is MDHEN and CDR2 SYDVKM.